The clone carrying this T cell receptor beta chain was counted a single time. Under the authors' procedure: Estimation of nucleated cell counts was performed using reference gene primer amplification. Clones were sequenced by immunoSEQ multiplex PCR, and TCRdb holds only the in-frame ones, with some missing. The V and J calls and clone size are taken from that table; D and trimming were inferred from the DNA. Here the sample spans about 120,000 clones, roughly 89% being singletons. The data were taken from a study of blood T cell repertoires in COVID-19. Study summary: Samples taken during acute and convalescent COVID-19 were collected in the United States, Italy and Spain. Sources were T cells, B-cell-depleted T cells, or PBMCs; the material itself was cDNA or gDNA.

In germline, CDR1 is SGHNT, CDR2 YENEEA. The CDR3 runs 17 residues. J lost 0 bases, V lost 5 bases, and 9 bases had no gene match. Sequencing was carried out using peripheral blood. The receptor's source is a woman between 50 and 59 years old with acute or convalescent COVID-19. The chain uses TRBV11-3 and TRBJ2-1, with 8 bases that match TRBD2. The CDR3 coding sequence is TGTGCCAGCAGCCCGGGCGGCGGGAGGCGCTCCTACAATGAGCAGTTCTTC. It is translated as CASSPGGGRRSYNEQFF.